The 28 T cell receptor beta chains below all came from one sample that was sequenced in a study of Graves' ophthalmopathy and Graves' hyperthyroidism. Transcripts of RNA were the source for amplifying TCR beta CDR3 regions. The workflow started with a first-round RT-PCR run with HTBI primers and then moved on to a second-round multiplex PCR. Each CDR3 protein is one row after TCRdb ran MiXCR on the multiplex PCR reads. The table shows about 740,000 distinct CDR3 sequences, with roughly 40% occurring only once. Input material: peripheral blood. These receptors all come from an adult man with Graves' ophthalmopathy.

This clonotype has at least ten counts. This chain links TRBV29-1 with TRBJ2-5; a possible D gene is TRBD2 (5 bases). Germline lookup yields CDR1 SQVTM and CDR2 ANQGSEA. The CDR3 spans 12 residues. The V and J ends lost 3 bases and 4 bases respectively, with 9 bases between them. CDR3 in DNA: TGCAGCGTTGATCGCGGGTCAGAGACCCAGTACTTC. It is translated as CSVDRGSETQYF.

The chain employs TRBV7-9 and TRBJ1-1; weak D call: TRBD1 (5 bases). Germline values: CDR1 SEHNR, CDR2 FQNEAQ (reference sequence). V lost 5 bases, J lost 6 bases, and 16 bases lay in between. The CDR3 has 14 amino acids. CDR3 DNA: TGTGCCAGCAGCCAAGGACACAACGTGCCTGAAGCTTTCTTT. Protein: CASSQGHNVPEAFF.

This clonotype was observed a handful of times. The chain uses TRBV24-1 and TRBJ1-5; 8 bases align to TRBD1. CDR3 length: 14 residues. Germline values: CDR1 KGHDR, CDR2 SFDVKD. Germline trimming cut 7 bases from V and 5 bases from J; bases unmatched to any gene: 6. The chain's CDR3 is CATSRVTGDQPQHF. The CDR3 region has the DNA TGTGCCACCAGCAGGGTGACAGGGGATCAGCCCCAGCATTTT.

Comments on this clonotype: Possible read error: a much larger clone is one base away. The CDR3: CATSRGQGRIYEQCF. The CDR3 DNA is TGTGCCACCAGCAGAGGACAGGGGCGCATCTACGAGCAGTGCTTC. J is TRBJ2-7 and V is TRBV15; TRBD1 matches 8 bases. The CDR3 length is 15 residues. Germline-derived CDR1 and CDR2 are LNHNV and YYDKDF (reference sequence).

With respect to this clonotype: At one end the junction does not follow the germline gene, possibly because of a read error. The chain joins TRBV7-9 to TRBJ1-5; 7 nucleotides align to TRBD1. This CDR3 contains 17 residues. CDR1 is SEHNR, CDR2 FQNEAQ, per germline (reference sequence). CDR3 loop: CASSLRTGQPINQLQHF. CDR3 bases: TGTGCCAGCAGTTTGCGCACGGGACAGCCAATTAATCAGCTCCAGCATTTT.

This clonotype was detected only a few times. The rearrangement uses TRBV20-1 and TRBJ2-5; weak D call: TRBD2 (7 bases). The germline gives CDR1 DFQATT, CDR2 SNEGSKA (reference sequence). CDR3 size: 12 residues. For the CDR3, the DNA is TGCGGGGCCGGCGGGGGCGGGGAGACCCAGTACTTC. The encoded protein is CGAGGGGETQYF.

The chain carries TRBV24-1 and TRBJ2-2; D assignment may be TRBD1 or TRBD2 (6 bases each). Trimming shortened V by 4 bases and J by 4 bases, and 15 bases separated the two germline ends. Per the germline V gene, CDR1 is KGHDR and CDR2 is SFDVKD. There are 16 residues in the CDR3. CDR3 in DNA: TGTGCCACCAGTGAACTCCCGGGGGCGGGCACCGGGGAGCTGTTTTTT. Its protein is CATSELPGAGTGELFF.

This chain connects TRBV10-3 to TRBJ1-6; 7 bases match TRBD1. V was clipped by 11 bases and J by 7 bases; unmatched bases: 14. The CDR3 is 15 amino acids. The germline V gene has CDR1 ENHRY and CDR2 SYGVKD. The CDR3 DNA reads TGTGCCGTCGAGGGGGCAGGGGCGCGAAATTCACCCCTCCACTTT. It specifies CAVEGAGARNSPLHF.

This clonotype was observed a few times. The chain joins TRBV19 to TRBJ1-5; 9 nucleotides align to TRBD1. Germline values: CDR1 LNHDA, CDR2 SQIVND (reference sequence). After removal of 5 bases from V and 5 bases from J, the junction contained 7 bases not matched to a gene. The CDR3 sequence is 15 residues long. Here the CDR3 DNA reads TGTGCCAGTAGTCCGGACAGGGGCACTCATCAGCCCCAGCATTTT. This translates into CASSPDRGTHQPQHF.

The chain employs TRBV20-1 and TRBJ2-7, with D perhaps matching TRBD2 (5 bases). The CDR3 loop spans 16 amino acids. Looked up from germline, CDR1 is DFQATT and CDR2 is SNEGSKA (reference sequence). The V and J ends lost 3 bases and 0 bases respectively, with 18 bases between them. This CDR3 reads CSARGSRAGDSYEQYF. The CDR3 region has the DNA TGCAGTGCTAGGGGGTCCCGGGCGGGCGACTCCTACGAGCAGTACTTC.

In its sample, this clonotype was seen many times. The V and J genes are TRBV29-1 and TRBJ2-5, with TRBD1 as a possible D gene (5 bases). Germline V gene data show CDR1 as SQVTM and CDR2 as ANQGSEA. The CDR3 loop spans 14 amino acids. Trimming left V 3 bases short and J 4 bases short, with 15 bases between. In DNA, the CDR3 is TGCAGCGTTGACGCCAGGGTGGTAGGAGAGACCCAGTACTTC. It is translated as CSVDARVVGETQYF. Full variable domain (rest looked up from reference TRBV29-1 and TRBJ2-5): SAVISQKPSRDICQRGTSLTIQCQVDSQVTMMFWYRQQPGQSLTLIATANQGSEATYESGFVIDKFPISRPNLTFSTLTVSNMSPEDSSIYLCSVDARVVGETQYFGPGTRLLVL.

This clonotype was seen only a few times. The chain carries TRBV5-5 and TRBJ1-6; the D gene is possibly TRBD1 (6 bases). V lost 4 bases to trimming and J lost 5 bases, with 19 bases between them. In germline, CDR1 is SGHKS, CDR2 YYEKEE (reference sequence). CDR3 length equals 17 residues. The DNA for the CDR3 is TGTGCCAGCAGCCCAAATTACACAGGGTTGGATAATTCACCCCTCCACTTT. Translation: CASSPNYTGLDNSPLHF.

The sample holds many counts of this clonotype. The chain joins TRBV7-2 to TRBJ2-5; D tentatively reads TRBD1 or TRBD2 (7 bases each). In germline, CDR1 is SGHTA, CDR2 FQGNSA. V was trimmed by 4 bases and J by 5 bases, leaving 17 bases between them. The CDR3 has 15 residues. Here the CDR3 reads CASSSNRGGRETQYF. In DNA, the CDR3 is TGTGCCAGCAGCTCAAACAGGGGAGGGCGGGAGACCCAGTACTTC.

This clonotype was counted only a few times. J is TRBJ2-7 and V is TRBV20-1; the match to TRBD2 covers 9 bases. Germline CDR1 reads DFQATT; CDR2 reads SNEGSKA (reference sequence). This CDR3 is built from 14 residues. J gave up 6 bases and V 2 bases, and 8 bases lay outside the gene matches. The CDR3: CSARPGLASREQYF. For the CDR3, the DNA is TGCAGTGCTAGACCGGGACTAGCTTCTCGCGAGCAGTACTTC.

This clonotype was counted at least ten times. The gene calls are TRBV15 and TRBJ1-1; the D is unclear. V lost 2 bases to trimming and J lost 6 bases, with 10 bases between them. CDR1 is LNHNV, CDR2 YYDKDF, per germline (reference sequence). The CDR3 sequence is 13 residues long. This CDR3 is CATSRSWSAEAFF. The CDR3 region has the DNA TGTGCCACCAGCAGATCGTGGTCGGCTGAAGCTTTCTTT.

This rearrangement joins TRBV12-3 or TRBV12-4 to TRBJ2-7; 8 bases align to TRBD2. CDR3 size: 13 residues. The junction had 0 bases not matched to a gene; V was cut back by 0 bases and J by 5 bases. The CDR3 nucleotides read TGTGCCAGCAGTTTAGCGACTAGCGACGAGCAGTACTTC. It translates to CASSLATSDEQYF.

The chain combines TRBV20-1 with TRBJ1-3, with D uncertain. The CDR3 runs 14 residues. V was cut by 5 bases and J by 0 bases, with 11 bases left in between. Germline values: CDR1 DFQATT, CDR2 SNEGSKA (reference sequence). The CDR3: CSAWKGNSGNTIYF. CDR3 in DNA: TGCAGTGCTTGGAAGGGCAACTCTGGAAACACCATATATTTT.

This clonotype occurred many times. The chain combines TRBV20-1 with TRBJ2-7; D is ambiguous. Trimming stripped 3 bases from V and 4 bases from J, with 10 bases between. This CDR3 has 12 amino acids. CDR1 and CDR2 from the germline V gene are DFQATT and SNEGSKA (reference sequence). CDR3 in DNA: TGCAGTGCTAGTCTAGTCCCGTACGAGCAGTACTTC. It yields the protein CSASLVPYEQYF.

The rearrangement joins TRBV29-1 to TRBJ2-2, with 8 bases that match TRBD2. V dropped 2 bases and J dropped 8; count of bases not matched to a gene: 7. The CDR3 is made up of 14 amino acids. The germline gives CDR1 SQVTM, CDR2 ANQGSEA. The CDR3 DNA sequence: TGCAGCGTTGAAATAGCGGGGCAGGGTGGGGAGCTGTTTTTT. Translation gives CSVEIAGQGGELFF.

With respect to this clonotype: With a much larger clone just one base away, this may be a read error. V gene TRBV7-9 combines with J gene TRBJ1-2, with D perhaps matching TRBD1 (6 bases). In germline, CDR1 is SEHNR, CDR2 FQNEAQ (reference sequence). The CDR3 is 14 amino acids. V dropped 5 bases and J dropped 8 bases, with 18 bases sitting between them. As DNA, the CDR3 is TGTGCCAGCAGCCCGGGGGGGCAGATTCACGGCTACACCTTC. It yields the protein CASSPGGQIHGYTF.

The chain carries TRBV7-9 and TRBJ1-6; D perhaps matches TRBD1 (5 bases). Germline V gene lookup returns CDR1 SEHNR and CDR2 FQNEAQ (reference sequence). The CDR3 has 14 residues. Trimming shortened V by 1 base and J by 8 bases, and 9 bases separated the two germline ends. CDR3 nucleotides: TGTGCCAGCAGCTTAGGCCAGGGACATTCACCCCTCCACTTT. This codes for CASSLGQGHSPLHF.

In this sample, this clonotype turned up a few times. An end of the junction does not agree with germline; a read error may underlie this. The CDR3 spells CASSQQGKDYEQYF. CDR3 sequence (DNA): TGCGCCAGCAGCCAGCAGGGGAAGGACTACGAGCAGTACTTC. The rearrangement uses TRBV9 and TRBJ2-7; D perhaps matches TRBD1 (6 bases). The CDR3 length is 14 residues. CDR1 is SGDLS, CDR2 YYNGEE, per germline.

The table lists this clonotype with many counts. The chain combines TRBV7-9 with TRBJ2-7; D is unresolved. Trimming took 6 bases from V and 6 from J, leaving 12 bases between them. There are 12 residues in the CDR3. Germline V CDR1 and CDR2: SEHNR, FQNEAQ (reference sequence). In DNA form, the CDR3 reads TGTGCCAGCAGTCCAGGATCTGGCGAGCAGTACTTC. Translating it yields CASSPGSGEQYF.

The V and J genes are TRBV29-1 and TRBJ1-5; the match to TRBD1 covers 12 bases. The ends lost 1 base at V and 5 bases at J; junction bases unmatched: 3. CDR1 is SQVTM and CDR2 is ANQGSEA in the germline V gene. The CDR3 length is 15 residues. Here the CDR3 reads CSVEVGTGGDQPQHF. The CDR3 nucleotides read TGCAGCGTTGAAGTTGGGACAGGGGGCGATCAGCCCCAGCATTTT.

Note on this clonotype: Germline is not matched at one junction end, which may reflect a read error. The chain combines TRBV19 with TRBJ1-3; 11 nucleotides align to TRBD1. This CDR3 has 15 amino acids. Germline-derived CDR1 and CDR2 are LNHDA and SQIVND (reference sequence). The CDR3 is CASRMGQGEGNTTYF. The CDR3 DNA reads TGTGCCAGTAGGATGGGACAGGGGGAAGGAAACACCACATATTTT.

A note on this clonotype: As the CDR3 is not closed by the conserved phenylalanine or tryptophan, this likely results from a read error. V and J are TRBV10-1 and TRBJ2-7; maybe TRBD1 (6 bases). The CDR3 is made up of 16 amino acids. Germline V lookup: CDR1 WNHNN, CDR2 SYGVQD (reference sequence). V lost 5 bases and J 0 bases, leaving 17 bases between the germline ends. Written as DNA, the CDR3 is TGCGCCAGCAGTCCCTCACAGGGAGACAGCTCCTACGAGCAGTACATC. This sequence encodes CASSPSQGDSSYEQYI.

This clonotype was observed a handful of times. The junction differs from germline at one of its ends, possibly a read error. J is TRBJ1-1 and V is TRBV7-3; the D gene is possibly TRBD1 (6 bases). The CDR3 spans 15 residues. Germline V CDR1 and CDR2: SGHTA, FQGTGA. CDR3 sequence reads: CASSQGGLGVAEAFF. The CDR3, as DNA: TGCGCCAGCAGCCAAGGGGGATTAGGGGTGGCTGAAGCTTTCTTT.

As concerns this clonotype: Compared with germline, one end of the junction differs, possibly owing to a read error. The V gene is TRBV25-1, the J gene TRBJ1-6; D gene ambiguous. CDR1 is MGHDK, CDR2 SYGVNS, per germline. CDR3 size: 13 residues. The CDR3 nucleotides are TGCGCCAGCAGCGACGAAAATAATTCACCCCTCCACTTT. Protein: CASSDENNSPLHF.